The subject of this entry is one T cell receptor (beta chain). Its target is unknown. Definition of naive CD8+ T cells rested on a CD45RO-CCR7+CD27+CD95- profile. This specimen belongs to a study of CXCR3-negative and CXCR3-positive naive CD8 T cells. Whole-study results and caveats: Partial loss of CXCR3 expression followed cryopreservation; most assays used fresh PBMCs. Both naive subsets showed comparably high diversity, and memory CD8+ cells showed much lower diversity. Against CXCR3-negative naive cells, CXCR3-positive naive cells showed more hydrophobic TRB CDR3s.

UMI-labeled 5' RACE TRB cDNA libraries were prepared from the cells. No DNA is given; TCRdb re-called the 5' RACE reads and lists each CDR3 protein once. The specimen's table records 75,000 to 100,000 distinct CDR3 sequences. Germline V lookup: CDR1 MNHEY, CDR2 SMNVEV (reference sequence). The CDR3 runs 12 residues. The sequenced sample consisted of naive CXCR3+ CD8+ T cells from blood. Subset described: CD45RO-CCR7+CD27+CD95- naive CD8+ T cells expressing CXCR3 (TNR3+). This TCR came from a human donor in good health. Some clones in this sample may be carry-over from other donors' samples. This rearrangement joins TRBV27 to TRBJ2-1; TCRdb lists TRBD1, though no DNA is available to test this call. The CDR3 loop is CASSLGGYEQFF.